The source of this TCR beta chain is a study of CD8 T cells in ankylosing spondylitis. This clonotype was found a few times. Its antigen is unknown. General study findings and limits: Prior literature has documented some motif variants in synovial fluid and blood from reactive arthritis. A motif in TCR beta, a set of roughly eight highly homologous variants, appeared characteristic of ankylosing spondylitis blood.

The V end lost 0 bases, the J end lost 4 bases, and 9 bases lay between the germline ends. The V gene's germline CDR1 is LGHNA and CDR2 YNFKEQ. The CDR3 length is 14 residues. TCRdb analysed the 5' RACE reads with MiXCR anew, one entry per CDR3 protein. The repertoire holds roughly 90,000 distinct CDR3 sequences, with roughly 9% as singletons. This clonotype was obtained from a male donor with ankylosing spondylitis. V is TRBV4-2 and J is TRBJ1-2; D is unclear. The sample was blood, either unsorted or a sorted T cell fraction (not recorded which). CDR3 nucleotides: TGTGCCAGCAGCCAAGACAACGGCGGCTATGGCTACACCTTC. This sequence encodes CASSQDNGGYGYTF.